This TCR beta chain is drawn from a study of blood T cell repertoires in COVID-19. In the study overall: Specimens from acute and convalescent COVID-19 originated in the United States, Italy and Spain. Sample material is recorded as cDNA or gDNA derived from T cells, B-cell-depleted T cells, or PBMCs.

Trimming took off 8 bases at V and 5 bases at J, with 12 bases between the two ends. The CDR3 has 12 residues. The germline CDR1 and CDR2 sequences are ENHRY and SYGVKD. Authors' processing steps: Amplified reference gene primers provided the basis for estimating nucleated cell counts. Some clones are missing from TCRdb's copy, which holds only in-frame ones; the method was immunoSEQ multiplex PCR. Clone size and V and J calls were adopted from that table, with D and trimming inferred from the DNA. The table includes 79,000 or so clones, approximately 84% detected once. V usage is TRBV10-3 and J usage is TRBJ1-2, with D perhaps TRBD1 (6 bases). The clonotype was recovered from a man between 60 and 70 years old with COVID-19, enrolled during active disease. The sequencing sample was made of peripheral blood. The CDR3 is CAIGKGQYGYTF. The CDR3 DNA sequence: TGTGCCATCGGGAAAGGACAGTATGGCTACACCTTC.